This T cell receptor beta chain comes out of a study of shared clonotypes between healthy human individuals (dated by TCRdb to about 2020). General notes on the study: The cohort comprised two women and a few men aged 18 to 49 years. For each donor, CD4 naive and CD4 memory were each run on three plates, CD8 naive on two plates, and CD8 memory on one plate. Blood TCR repertoires of five healthy adults were deeply sequenced to estimate repertoire size and the extent of clonotype sharing between individuals. Different laboratories and diverse techniques were used to prepare libraries and sequence TCR repertoires, to increase sequencing depth and limit assay-specific biases. Leukapheresis yielded between about 0.8 and 8.9 billion PBMCs per donor. General conclusions and limits of the study: Estimated clonotype richness was generally larger for naive than for memory subsets. Pairwise subsampling indicated that sequencing depth was expected to affect the degree of clonotype sharing among donors. When several donors were compared, the shared fraction of clonotypes was about 5.4% for naive CD4, 3.5% to 4% for naive CD8, 2.3% for memory CD4, and 0.35% to 0.5% for memory CD8. Only blood was sampled, and tissue TCR repertoires likely differ from those in blood. The genetic and exposure-history diversity represented was limited by the small number of donors. Rarefaction of sorted-subset datasets indicated incomplete sequencing despite the large sequencing depth. Compared with non-shared clonotypes, clonotypes shared by all four sorted-subset donors had higher generation probabilities.

CD8 naive samples were CD45RO-negative cells positively selected for CCR7, giving a CD45RA+CCR7+ population that excluded TemRA cells. Healthy HIV-negative adults with no recently reported acute infections or vaccinations were included as donors. Every donor was a Caucasian adult living in Nashville, Tennessee, USA. After blood collection by leukapheresis, PBMCs were isolated using Ficoll-Histopaque density gradient centrifugation and then cryopreserved in the vapor phase of liquid nitrogen. Purity and quantity of every magnetically sorted T cell population were checked by analytical flow cytometry. From each sorted fraction, genomic DNA was isolated and quantified by UV absorbance on a Nanodrop 2000c. For this clone: The target of this receptor is not known. Base qualities were left out, and no much larger clone turns up one base away.

From the cysteine up to the phenylalanine, the CDR3 has a length of 13 residues. Only CDR3 DNA remains: 39 bases, in frame from the first base. The germline ends are 9 bases apart after V is trimmed by 1 base and J by 2 bases. Taken from the germline V gene, the CDR1 and CDR2 loops are SQVTM and ANQGSEA. TCR CDR3 regions were amplified from genomic DNA by multiplex PCR using the deep immunoSEQ assay. Extracted genomic DNA from each cell subset was distributed evenly across all wells of several immunoSEQ 96-well plates, and each plate was treated as a replicate. For sorted subsets, around 0.2 ug of genomic DNA, equivalent to some 30,000 T cell genomes, went into each replicate PCR. Purified libraries were measured with a Qubit 3.0 fluorometer, size-checked on a Bioanalyzer 2100, and measured again with the KAPA Library Quantification kit. Every immunoSEQ 96-well plate was sequenced on a separate single-read 150-cycle Illumina NextSeq 550 flow cell. The study's processing was this. The immunoSEQ output contained only junctional sequences without quality scores, so filtering could not match that applied to full-length reads. Sequences were annotated with PyIR, a Python wrapper for IgBLAST v1.9, using IMGT germline references to assign V/J genes and CDR3. Reads were removed for weak V/J assignments (E-value above 1e-6), missing CDR3, stop codons, out-of-frame junctions, or ambiguous translated residues. V3J clonotypes were defined as sequences sharing an identical inferred V gene, J gene, and CDR3 amino acid sequence. Percentage overlap between repertoires was computed as shared unique clonotypes divided by the size of the smaller repertoire. RTK rarefaction, the Chao1 estimator, and Recon v2.1 estimates of unobserved clonotypes were used to assess repertoire richness. Generation probabilities were computed with OLGA for all TCRbeta clonotypes obtained by the gDNA method from several donors. Not all clones reach the TCRdb copy of this immuneACCESS table, which keeps in-frame sequences only. Checked studies attribute under half of the gap to unresolved V genes and leave the rest unexplained. The DNA was the basis for D and trimming; V, J and clone size are from that table. A total of under 1 million clones appear in this sample, about 96% of them only once. The ten top clones hold 0.2% to 0.25% of the sample.

The sequence joins TRBV29-1 to TRBJ2-7; TRBD2 is a possible D gene, resting on 5 matching bases. The specimen was naive CD8+ T cells sorted from blood. The cell subset or site label corresponds to: CD45RA+CCR7+. This TCR was sampled from a man aged 30 to 45 in good health. The CDR3 region: CSVEGLAPYEQYF. The nucleotide sequence reads TGCAGCGTTGAAGGCCTAGCCCCCTACGAGCAGTACTTC.